This record covers a single T cell receptor beta chain. Germline V lookup: CDR1 MDHEN, CDR2 SYDVKM. CDR3 length: 13 amino acids. The V and J ends lost 4 bases and 3 bases respectively, with 7 bases between them. This sample was taken from a study of blood T cell repertoires in COVID-19. The overall study: Collection of acute and convalescent COVID-19 samples took place in the United States, Italy and Spain.

Per the study methods: The authors estimated nucleated cell counts from reference gene primer amplification. Using immunoSEQ multiplex PCR, the repertoire was profiled, and TCRdb retains in-frame clones only, with some absent. From that table come the V and J calls and clone size; the DNA was used to work out D and trimming. The data show some 150,000 clones, roughly nine tenths seen once. The chain carries TRBV28 and TRBJ2-1, with TRBD2 as a possible D gene (5 bases). Sequencing was performed on peripheral blood. The receptor's source is a man aged 45-65 years with acute or convalescent COVID-19. The CDR3 loop is CASSSGNYNEQFF. The CDR3 coding sequence is TGTGCCAGCAGTTCCGGGAACTACAATGAGCAGTTCTTC.